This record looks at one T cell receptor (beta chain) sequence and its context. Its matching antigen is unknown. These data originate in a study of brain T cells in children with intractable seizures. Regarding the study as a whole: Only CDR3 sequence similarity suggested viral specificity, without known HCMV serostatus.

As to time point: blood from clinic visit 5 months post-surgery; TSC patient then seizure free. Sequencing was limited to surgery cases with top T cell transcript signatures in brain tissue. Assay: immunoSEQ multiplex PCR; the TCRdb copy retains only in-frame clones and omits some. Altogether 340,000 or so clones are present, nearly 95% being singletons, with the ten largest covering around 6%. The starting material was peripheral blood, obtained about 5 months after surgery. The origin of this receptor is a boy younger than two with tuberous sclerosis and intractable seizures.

The CDR3, as DNA: TGTGCCAGCAGCTTAGAGAGCGGGGGTAAGGGCAATGAGCAGTTCTTC. Translating it yields CASSLESGGKGNEQFF. The chain joins TRBV12-1 to TRBJ2-1; the table names TRBD2, a call not compared with the DNA. TRBV12-1 is described as a pseudogene. This CDR3 has 16 residues.